This T cell receptor beta chain was retrieved from a study of cytomegalovirus exposure and HLA in healthy donors. Primers: 60 Vbeta forward and 13 Jbeta reverse. The repertoire was sequenced with immunoSEQ multiplex PCR; TCRdb's copy has only in-frame clones and lacks some. Of approximately 150,000 clones listed, roughly 74% were seen once; the top ten hold over 4.5%. Germline assignment: CDR1 LNHDA and CDR2 SQIVND (reference sequence). The CDR3 totals 14 residues. The V gene lost 3 bases and the J gene lost 2 bases, with 11 bases spanning the gap. In regard to this clone: The antigen is undetermined.

General study points: In a later analysis, V- and J-gene trimming of beta chains associated with a DCLRE1C missense variant, replicated independently.

The sequence was collected from a male donor in good health and CMV-seronegative. Sample: PBMCs. The chain joins TRBV19 to TRBJ2-7; D perhaps matches TRBD1 (6 bases). CDR3 sequence (DNA): TGTGCCAGTAGTATGCTACGGGACACCTACGAGCAGTACTTC. Translated, it gives CASSMLRDTYEQYF.